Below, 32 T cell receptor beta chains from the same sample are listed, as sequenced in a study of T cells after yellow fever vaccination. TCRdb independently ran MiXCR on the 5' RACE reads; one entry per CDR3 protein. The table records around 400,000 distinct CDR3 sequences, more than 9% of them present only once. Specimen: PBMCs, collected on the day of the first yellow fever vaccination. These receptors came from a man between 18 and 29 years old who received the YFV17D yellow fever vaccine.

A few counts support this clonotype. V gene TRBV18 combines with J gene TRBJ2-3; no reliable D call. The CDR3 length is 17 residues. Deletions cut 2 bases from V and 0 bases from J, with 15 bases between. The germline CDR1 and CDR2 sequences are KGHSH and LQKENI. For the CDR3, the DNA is TGTGCCAGCTCACCAACCGGAAGGGTTACTAGCACAGATACGCAGTATTTT. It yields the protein CASSPTGRVTSTDTQYF.

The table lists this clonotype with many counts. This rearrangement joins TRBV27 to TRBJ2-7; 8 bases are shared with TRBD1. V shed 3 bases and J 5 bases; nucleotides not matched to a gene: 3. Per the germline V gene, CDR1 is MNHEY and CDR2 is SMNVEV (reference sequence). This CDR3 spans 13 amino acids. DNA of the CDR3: TGTGCCAGCAGTTTCCAACAGGGGGACGAGCAGTACTTC. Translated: CASSFQQGDEQYF.

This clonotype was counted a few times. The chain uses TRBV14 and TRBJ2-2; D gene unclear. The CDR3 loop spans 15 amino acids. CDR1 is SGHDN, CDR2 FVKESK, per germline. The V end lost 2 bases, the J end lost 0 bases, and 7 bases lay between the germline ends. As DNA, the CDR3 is TGTGCCAGCAGCCAACGACTGGCGAACACCGGGGAGCTGTTTTTT. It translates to CASSQRLANTGELFF.

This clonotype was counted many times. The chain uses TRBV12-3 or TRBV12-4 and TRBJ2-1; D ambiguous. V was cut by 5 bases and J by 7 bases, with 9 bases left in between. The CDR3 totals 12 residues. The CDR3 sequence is CASSQTGNEQFF. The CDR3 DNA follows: TGTGCCAGCAGTCAGACTGGGAATGAGCAGTTCTTC.

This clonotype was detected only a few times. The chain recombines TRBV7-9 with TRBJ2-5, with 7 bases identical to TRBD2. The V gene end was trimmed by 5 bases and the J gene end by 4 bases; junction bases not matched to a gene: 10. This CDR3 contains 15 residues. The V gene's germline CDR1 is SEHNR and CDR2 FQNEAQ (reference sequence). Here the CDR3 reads CASSAPSGVPETQYF. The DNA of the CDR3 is TGTGCCAGCAGCGCTCCGAGCGGGGTTCCAGAGACCCAGTACTTC.

The DNA for the CDR3 is TGTGCCAGCACCGAAGGTGGGCAGAACACCGGGGAGCTGTTTTTT. It is translated as CASTEGGQNTGELFF. The V and J genes are TRBV12-3 or TRBV12-4 and TRBJ2-2; D unresolved. This CDR3 is built from 15 residues. The germline V and J ends were trimmed by 7 bases and 1 base, with 13 bases remaining between them.

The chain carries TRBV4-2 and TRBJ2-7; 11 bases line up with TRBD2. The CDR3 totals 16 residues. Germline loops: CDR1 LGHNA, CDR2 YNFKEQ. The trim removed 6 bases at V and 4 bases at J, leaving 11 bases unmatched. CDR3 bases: TGTGCCAGCAGTCAGGGACTAGCGGTAGGGGGGTACGAGCAGTACTTC. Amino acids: CASSQGLAVGGYEQYF.

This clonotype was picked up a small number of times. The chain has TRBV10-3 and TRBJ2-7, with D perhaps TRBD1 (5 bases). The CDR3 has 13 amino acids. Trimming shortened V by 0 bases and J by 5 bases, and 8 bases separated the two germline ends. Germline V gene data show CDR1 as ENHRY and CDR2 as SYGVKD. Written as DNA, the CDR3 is TGTGCCATCAGTGAGTCGACAGCGCACGAGCAGTACGTC. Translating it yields CAISESTAHEQYV.

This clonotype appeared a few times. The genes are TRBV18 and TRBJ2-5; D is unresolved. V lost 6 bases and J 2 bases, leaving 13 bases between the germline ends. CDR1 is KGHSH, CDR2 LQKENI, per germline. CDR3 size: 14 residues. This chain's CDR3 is CASSPSGSQETQYF. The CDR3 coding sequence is TGTGCCAGCTCCCCTTCAGGTTCTCAAGAGACCCAGTACTTC. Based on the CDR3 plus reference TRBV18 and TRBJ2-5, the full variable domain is NAGVMQNPRHLVRRRGQEARLRCSPMKGHSHVYWYRQLPEEGLKFMVYLQKENIIDESGMPKERFSAEFPKEGPSILRIQQVVRGDSAAYFCASSPSGSQETQYFGPGTRLLVL.

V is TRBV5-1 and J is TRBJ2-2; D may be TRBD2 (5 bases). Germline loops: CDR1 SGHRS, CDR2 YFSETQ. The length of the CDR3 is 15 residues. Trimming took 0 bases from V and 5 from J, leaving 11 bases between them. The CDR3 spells CASSLAGMGTGELFF. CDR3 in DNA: TGCGCCAGCAGCTTGGCGGGGATGGGGACCGGGGAGCTGTTTTTT.

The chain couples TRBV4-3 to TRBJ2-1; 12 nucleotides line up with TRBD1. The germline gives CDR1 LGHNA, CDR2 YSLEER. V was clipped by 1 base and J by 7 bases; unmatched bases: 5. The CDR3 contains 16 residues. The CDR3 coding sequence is TGCGCCAGCAGCCAAGCGGGACAGGGGGCGCGGAATGAGCAGTTCTTC. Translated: CASSQAGQGARNEQFF.

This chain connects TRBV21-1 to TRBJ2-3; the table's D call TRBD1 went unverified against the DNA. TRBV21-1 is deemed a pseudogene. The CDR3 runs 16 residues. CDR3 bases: TGTGCCAGCAGCAAAGGGGACAGGGCGTCCACAGATACGCAGTATTTT. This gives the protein CASSKGDRASTDTQYF.

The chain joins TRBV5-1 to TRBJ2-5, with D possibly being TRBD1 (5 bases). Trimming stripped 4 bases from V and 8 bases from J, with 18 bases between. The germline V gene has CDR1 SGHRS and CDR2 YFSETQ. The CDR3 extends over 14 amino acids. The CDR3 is CASSPDGALETQYF. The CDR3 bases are TGCGCCAGCAGCCCAGATGGGGCCCTTGAAACCCAGTACTTC.

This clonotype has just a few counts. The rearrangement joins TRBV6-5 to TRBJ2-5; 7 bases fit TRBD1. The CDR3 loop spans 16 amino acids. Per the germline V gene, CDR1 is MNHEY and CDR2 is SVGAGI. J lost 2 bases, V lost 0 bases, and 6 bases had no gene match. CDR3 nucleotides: TGTGCCAGCAGTTACTCGAGGTTGGGACAGCAAGAGACCCAGTACTTC. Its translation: CASSYSRLGQQETQYF.

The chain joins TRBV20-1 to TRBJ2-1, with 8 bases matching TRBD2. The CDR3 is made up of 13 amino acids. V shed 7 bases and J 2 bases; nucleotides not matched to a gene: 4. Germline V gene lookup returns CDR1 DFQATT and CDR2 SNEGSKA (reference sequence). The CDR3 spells CSGPGLAYNEQFF. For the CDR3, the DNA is TGCAGTGGTCCGGGACTAGCCTACAATGAGCAGTTCTTC.

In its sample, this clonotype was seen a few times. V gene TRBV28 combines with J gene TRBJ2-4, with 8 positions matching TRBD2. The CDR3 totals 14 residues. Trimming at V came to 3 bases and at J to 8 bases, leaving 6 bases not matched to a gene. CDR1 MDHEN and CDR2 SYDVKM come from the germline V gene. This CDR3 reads CASSFPGGAYIQYF. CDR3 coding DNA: TGTGCCAGCAGTTTCCCGGGAGGGGCATACATTCAGTACTTC.

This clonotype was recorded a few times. The CDR3 nucleotides read TGTGCCAGCAGACGAGTGGGCAGTAATGAAAAACTGTTTTTT. Protein product: CASRRVGSNEKLFF. The chain has TRBV11-2 and TRBJ1-4, with unresolved D. The CDR3 has 14 residues. V lost 6 bases to trimming and J lost 4 bases, with 12 bases between them. Germline V CDR1 and CDR2: SGHAT, FQNNGV. The variable domain in full, with the rest retrieved from reference TRBV11-2 and TRBJ1-4, is EAGVAQSPRYKIIEKRQSVAFWCNPISGHATLYWYQQILGQGPKLLIQFQNNGVVDDSQLPKDRFSAERLKGVDSTLKIQPAKLEDSAVYLCASRRVGSNEKLFFGSGTQLSVL.

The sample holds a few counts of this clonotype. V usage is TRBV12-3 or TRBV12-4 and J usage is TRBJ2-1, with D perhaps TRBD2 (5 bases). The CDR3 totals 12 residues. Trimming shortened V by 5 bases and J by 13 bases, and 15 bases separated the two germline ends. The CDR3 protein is CASSLDYNPQFF. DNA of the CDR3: TGTGCCAGCAGTCTCGACTACAACCCTCAGTTCTTC.

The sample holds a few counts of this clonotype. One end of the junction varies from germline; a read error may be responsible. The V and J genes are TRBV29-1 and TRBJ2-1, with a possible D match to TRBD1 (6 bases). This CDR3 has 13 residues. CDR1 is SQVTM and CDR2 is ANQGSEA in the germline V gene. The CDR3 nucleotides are TGCAGCGGGAGTGGGGGCTCCCACAATGAGCAGTTCTTC. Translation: CSGSGGSHNEQFF.

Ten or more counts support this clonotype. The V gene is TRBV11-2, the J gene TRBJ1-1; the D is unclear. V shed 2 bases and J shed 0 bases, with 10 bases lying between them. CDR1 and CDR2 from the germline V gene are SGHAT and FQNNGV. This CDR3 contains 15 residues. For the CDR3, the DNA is TGTGCCAGCAGCTTAACGGGTTCCATGAACACTGAAGCTTTCTTT. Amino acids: CASSLTGSMNTEAFF. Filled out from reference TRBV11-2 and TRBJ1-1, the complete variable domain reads EAGVAQSPRYKIIEKRQSVAFWCNPISGHATLYWYQQILGQGPKLLIQFQNNGVVDDSQLPKDRFSAERLKGVDSTLKIQPAKLEDSAVYLCASSLTGSMNTEAFFGQGTRLTVV.

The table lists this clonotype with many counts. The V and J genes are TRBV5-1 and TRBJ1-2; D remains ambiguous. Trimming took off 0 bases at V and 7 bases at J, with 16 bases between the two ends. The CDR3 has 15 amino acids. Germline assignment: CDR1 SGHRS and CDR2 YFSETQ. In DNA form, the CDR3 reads TGCGCCAGCAGCTTGGAGGTGGGAGCGGATAGTGGCTACACCTTC. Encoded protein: CASSLEVGADSGYTF. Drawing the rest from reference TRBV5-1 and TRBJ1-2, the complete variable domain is KAGVTQTPRYLIKTRGQQVTLSCSPISGHRSVSWYQQTPGQGLQFLFEYFSETQRNKGNFPGRFSGRQFSNSRSEMNVSTLELGDSALYLCASSLEVGADSGYTFGSGTRLTVV.

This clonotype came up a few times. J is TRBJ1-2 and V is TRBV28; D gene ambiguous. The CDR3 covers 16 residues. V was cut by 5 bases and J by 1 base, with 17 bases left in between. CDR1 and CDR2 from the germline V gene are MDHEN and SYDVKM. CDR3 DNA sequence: TGTGCCAGCAGTCAGGTGCCGTGGGCTAATAACTATGGCTACACCTTC. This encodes CASSQVPWANNYGYTF.

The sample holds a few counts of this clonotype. CDR3 sequence: CASSRGGGGTNTQYF. Written as DNA, the CDR3 is TGTGCCAGCAGCCGGGGGGGCGGGGGCACGAATACGCAGTATTTT. The chain is built from TRBV9 and TRBJ2-3; TRBD2 matches 8 bases. The J segment lost 7 bases and the V segment lost 4 bases, leaving 11 bases of the junction unmatched. Germline V lookup: CDR1 SGDLS, CDR2 YYNGEE. The CDR3 spans 15 residues.

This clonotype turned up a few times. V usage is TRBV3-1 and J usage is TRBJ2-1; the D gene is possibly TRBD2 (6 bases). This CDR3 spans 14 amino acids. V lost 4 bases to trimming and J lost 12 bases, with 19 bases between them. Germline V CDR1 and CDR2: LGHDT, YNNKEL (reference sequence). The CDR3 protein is CASSPTDGGLVQFF. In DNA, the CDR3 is TGTGCCAGCAGCCCCACGGATGGGGGGTTAGTGCAGTTCTTC.

The CDR3 sequence is CASSLGEEQYF. CDR3 nucleotide sequence: TGTGCCAGCAGCTTGGGGGAGGAGCAGTACTTC. The chain uses TRBV7-2 and TRBJ2-7; either TRBD1 or TRBD2 may supply D (5 bases each). There are 11 residues in the CDR3. Germline values: CDR1 SGHTA, CDR2 FQGNSA. The V gene lost 3 bases and the J gene lost 7 bases, with 7 bases spanning the gap. The variable domain in full, with the rest retrieved from reference TRBV7-2 and TRBJ2-7, is GAGVSQSPSNKVTEKGKDVELRCDPISGHTALYWYRQSLGQGLEFLIYFQGNSAPDKSGLPSDRFSAERTGGSVSTLTIQRTQQEDSAVYLCASSLGEEQYFGPGTRLTVT.

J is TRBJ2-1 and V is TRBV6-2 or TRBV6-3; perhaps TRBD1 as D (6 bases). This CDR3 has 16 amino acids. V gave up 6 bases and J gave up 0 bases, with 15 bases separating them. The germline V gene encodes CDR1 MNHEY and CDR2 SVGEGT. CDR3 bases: TGTGCCAGCAGGCGATCCACAGGGAGCTCCTACAATGAGCAGTTCTTC. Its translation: CASRRSTGSSYNEQFF.

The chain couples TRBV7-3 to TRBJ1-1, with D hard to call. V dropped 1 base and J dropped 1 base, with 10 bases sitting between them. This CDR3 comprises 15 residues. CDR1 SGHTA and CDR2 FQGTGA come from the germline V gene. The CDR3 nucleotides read TGTGCCAGCAGCTTAAACGGAGATAAGAACACTGAAGCTTTCTTT. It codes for CASSLNGDKNTEAFF.

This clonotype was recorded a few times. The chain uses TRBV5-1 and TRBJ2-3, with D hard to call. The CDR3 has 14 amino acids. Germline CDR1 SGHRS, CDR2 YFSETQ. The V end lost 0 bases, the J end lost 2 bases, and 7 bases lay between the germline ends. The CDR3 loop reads CASSLVMDTDTQYF. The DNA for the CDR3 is TGCGCCAGCAGCTTGGTCATGGACACAGATACGCAGTATTTT.

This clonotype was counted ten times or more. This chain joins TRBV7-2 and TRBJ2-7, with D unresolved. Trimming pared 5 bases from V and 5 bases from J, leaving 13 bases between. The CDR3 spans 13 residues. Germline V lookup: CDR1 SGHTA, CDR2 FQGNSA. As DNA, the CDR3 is TGTGCCAGCAGCCCCGGTATGAGCAACGAGCAGTACTTC. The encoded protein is CASSPGMSNEQYF.

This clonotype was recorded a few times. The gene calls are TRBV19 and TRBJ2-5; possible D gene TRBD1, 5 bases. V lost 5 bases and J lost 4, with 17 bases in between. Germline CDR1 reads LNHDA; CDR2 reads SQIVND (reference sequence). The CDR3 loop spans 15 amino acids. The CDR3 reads CASSPRTPTLETQYF. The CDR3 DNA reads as TGTGCCAGTAGTCCCAGGACACCCACCCTAGAGACCCAGTACTTC.

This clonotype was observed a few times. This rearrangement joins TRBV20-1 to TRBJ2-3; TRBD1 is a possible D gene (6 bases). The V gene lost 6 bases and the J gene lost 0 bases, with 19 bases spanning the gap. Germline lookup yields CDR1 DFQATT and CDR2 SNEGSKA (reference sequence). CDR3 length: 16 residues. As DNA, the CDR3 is TGCAGTGCGAGCTCCCTTAGGACAGTTAGCACAGATACGCAGTATTTT. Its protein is CSASSLRTVSTDTQYF.

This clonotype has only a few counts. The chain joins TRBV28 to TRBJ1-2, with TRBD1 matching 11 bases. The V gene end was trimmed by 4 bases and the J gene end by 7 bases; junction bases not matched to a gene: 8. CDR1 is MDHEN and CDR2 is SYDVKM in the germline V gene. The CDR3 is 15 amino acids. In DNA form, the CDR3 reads TGTGCCAGCAGTTCCCCAGGGACAGGGGGATTTGGCTACACCTTC. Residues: CASSSPGTGGFGYTF.